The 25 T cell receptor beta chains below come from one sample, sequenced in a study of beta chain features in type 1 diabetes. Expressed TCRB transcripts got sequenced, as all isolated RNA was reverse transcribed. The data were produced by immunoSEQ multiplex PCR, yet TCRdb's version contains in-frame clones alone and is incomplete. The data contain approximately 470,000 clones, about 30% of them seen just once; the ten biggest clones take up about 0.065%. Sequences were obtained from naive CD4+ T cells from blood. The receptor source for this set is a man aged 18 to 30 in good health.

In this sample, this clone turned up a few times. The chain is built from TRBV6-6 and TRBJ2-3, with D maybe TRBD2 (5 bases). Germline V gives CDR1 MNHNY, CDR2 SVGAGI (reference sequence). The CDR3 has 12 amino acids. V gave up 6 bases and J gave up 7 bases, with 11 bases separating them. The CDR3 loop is CASSPGENTQYF. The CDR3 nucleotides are TGTGCCAGCAGCCCCGGGGAGAATACGCAGTATTTT.

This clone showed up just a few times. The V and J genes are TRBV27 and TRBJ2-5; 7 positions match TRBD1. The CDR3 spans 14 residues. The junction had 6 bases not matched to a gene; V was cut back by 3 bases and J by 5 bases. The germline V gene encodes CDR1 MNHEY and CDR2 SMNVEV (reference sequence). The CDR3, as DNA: TGTGCCAGCAGTTTGACAAGGGGGCTGGAGACCCAGTACTTC. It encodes CASSLTRGLETQYF.

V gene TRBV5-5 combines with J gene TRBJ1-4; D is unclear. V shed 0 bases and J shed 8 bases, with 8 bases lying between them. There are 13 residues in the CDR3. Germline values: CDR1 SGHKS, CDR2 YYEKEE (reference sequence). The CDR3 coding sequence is TGTGCCAGCAGCTTGGCCACGAACGAAAAACTGTTTTTT. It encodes CASSLATNEKLFF.

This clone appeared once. Written as DNA, the CDR3 is TGTGCCAGCACACGGGACAGAGGATGGGAGACCCAGTACTTC. Translated, it gives CASTRDRGWETQYF. V is TRBV5-6 and J is TRBJ2-5, with 7 positions matching TRBD1. Germline-derived CDR1 and CDR2 are SGHDT and YYEEEE. The length of the CDR3 is 14 residues. J lost 5 bases, V lost 6 bases, and 10 bases had no gene match.

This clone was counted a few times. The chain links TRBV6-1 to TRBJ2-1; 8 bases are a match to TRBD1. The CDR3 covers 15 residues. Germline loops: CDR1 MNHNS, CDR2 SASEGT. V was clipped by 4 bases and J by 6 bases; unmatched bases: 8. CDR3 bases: TGTGCCAGCAGTGGTCGACAGGGGCGAAGCAATGAGCAGTTCTTC. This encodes CASSGRQGRSNEQFF.

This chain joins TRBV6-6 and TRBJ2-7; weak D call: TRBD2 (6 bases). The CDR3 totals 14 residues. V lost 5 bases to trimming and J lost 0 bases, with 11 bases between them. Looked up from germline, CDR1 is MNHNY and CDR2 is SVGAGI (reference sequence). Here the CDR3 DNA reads TGTGCCAGCAGTAACGCCGGGAGCTCCTACGAGCAGTACTTC. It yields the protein CASSNAGSSYEQYF.

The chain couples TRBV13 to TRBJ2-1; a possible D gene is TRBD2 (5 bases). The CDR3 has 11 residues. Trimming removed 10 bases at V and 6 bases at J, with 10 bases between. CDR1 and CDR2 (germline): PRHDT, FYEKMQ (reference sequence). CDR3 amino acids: CATVGVNEQFF. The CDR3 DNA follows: TGTGCCACCGTCGGGGTCAATGAGCAGTTCTTC.

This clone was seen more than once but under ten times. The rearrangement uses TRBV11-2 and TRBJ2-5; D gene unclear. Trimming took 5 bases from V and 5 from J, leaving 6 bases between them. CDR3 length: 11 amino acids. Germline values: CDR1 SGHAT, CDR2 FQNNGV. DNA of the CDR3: TGTGCCAGCAGCATAATGGAGACCCAGTACTTC. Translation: CASSIMETQYF. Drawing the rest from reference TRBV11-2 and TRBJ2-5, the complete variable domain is EAGVAQSPRYKIIEKRQSVAFWCNPISGHATLYWYQQILGQGPKLLIQFQNNGVVDDSQLPKDRFSAERLKGVDSTLKIQPAKLEDSAVYLCASSIMETQYFGPGTRLLVL.

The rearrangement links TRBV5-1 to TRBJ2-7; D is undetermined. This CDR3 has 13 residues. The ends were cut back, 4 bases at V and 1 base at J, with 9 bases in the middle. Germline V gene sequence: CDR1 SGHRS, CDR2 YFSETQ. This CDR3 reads CASSGALSYEQYF. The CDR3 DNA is TGCGCCAGCAGCGGAGCTCTTTCCTACGAGCAGTACTTC.

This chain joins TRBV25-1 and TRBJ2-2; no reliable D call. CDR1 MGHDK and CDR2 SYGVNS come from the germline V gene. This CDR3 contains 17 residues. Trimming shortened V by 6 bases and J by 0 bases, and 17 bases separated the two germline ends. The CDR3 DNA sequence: TGTGCCAGCAGCCTCAACTCAGCTTTACCGAACACCGGGGAGCTGTTTTTT. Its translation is CASSLNSALPNTGELFF.

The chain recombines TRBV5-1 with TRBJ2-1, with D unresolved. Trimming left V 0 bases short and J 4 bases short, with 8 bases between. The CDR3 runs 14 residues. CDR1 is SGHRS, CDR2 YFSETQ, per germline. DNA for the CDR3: TGCGCCAGCAGCTTGGAAAATGGTTACAATGAGCAGTTCTTC. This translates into CASSLENGYNEQFF.

The CDR3 protein is CASREDFPSSYEQYF. The CDR3 DNA reads as TGTGCCAGCAGAGAGGACTTCCCGAGCTCCTACGAGCAGTACTTC. The chain has TRBV2 and TRBJ2-7, with a tentative D call TRBD2 (5 bases). V was pared by 6 bases and J by 0 bases, with 15 bases between. Per the germline V gene, CDR1 is SNHLY and CDR2 is FYNNEI. This CDR3 has 15 residues.

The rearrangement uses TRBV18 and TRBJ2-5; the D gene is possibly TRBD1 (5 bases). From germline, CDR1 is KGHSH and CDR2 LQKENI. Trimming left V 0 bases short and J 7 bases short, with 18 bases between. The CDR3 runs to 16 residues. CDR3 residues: CASSPPIQGPWGTQYF. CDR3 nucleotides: TGTGCCAGCTCACCACCGATCCAGGGCCCCTGGGGGACCCAGTACTTC. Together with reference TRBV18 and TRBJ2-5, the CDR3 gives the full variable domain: NAGVMQNPRHLVRRRGQEARLRCSPMKGHSHVYWYRQLPEEGLKFMVYLQKENIIDESGMPKERFSAEFPKEGPSILRIQQVVRGDSAAYFCASSPPIQGPWGTQYFGPGTRLLVL.

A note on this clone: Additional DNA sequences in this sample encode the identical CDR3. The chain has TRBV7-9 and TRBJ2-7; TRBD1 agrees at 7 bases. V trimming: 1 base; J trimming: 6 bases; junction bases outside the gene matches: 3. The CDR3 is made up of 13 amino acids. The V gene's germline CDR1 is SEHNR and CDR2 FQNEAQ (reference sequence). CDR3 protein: CASSLEGASEQYF. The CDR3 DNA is TGTGCCAGCAGCTTAGAGGGGGCCAGCGAGCAGTACTTC.

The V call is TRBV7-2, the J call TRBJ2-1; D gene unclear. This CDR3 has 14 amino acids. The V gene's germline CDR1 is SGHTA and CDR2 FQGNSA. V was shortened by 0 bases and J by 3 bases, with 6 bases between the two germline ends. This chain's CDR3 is CASSLAGVYNEQFF. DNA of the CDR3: TGTGCCAGCAGCTTAGCTGGCGTCTACAATGAGCAGTTCTTC.

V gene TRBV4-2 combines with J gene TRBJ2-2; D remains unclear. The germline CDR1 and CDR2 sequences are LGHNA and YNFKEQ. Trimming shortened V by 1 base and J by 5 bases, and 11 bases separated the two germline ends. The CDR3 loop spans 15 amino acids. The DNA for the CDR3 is TGTGCCAGCAGCCAAGGTGGACGGTATACCGGGGAGCTGTTTTTT. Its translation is CASSQGGRYTGELFF.

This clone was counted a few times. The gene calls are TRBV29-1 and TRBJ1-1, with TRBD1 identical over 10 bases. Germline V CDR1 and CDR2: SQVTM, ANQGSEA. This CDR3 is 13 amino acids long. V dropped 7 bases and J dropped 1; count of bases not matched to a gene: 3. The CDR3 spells CSGDRGGNTEAFF. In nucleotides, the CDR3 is TGCAGCGGGGACAGGGGTGGGAACACTGAAGCTTTCTTT.

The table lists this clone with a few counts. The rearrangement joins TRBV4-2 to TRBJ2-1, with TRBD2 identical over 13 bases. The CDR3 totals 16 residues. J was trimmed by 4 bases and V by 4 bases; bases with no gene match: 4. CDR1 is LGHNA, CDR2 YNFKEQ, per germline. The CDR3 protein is CASSRELAGGYNEQFF. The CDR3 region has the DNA TGTGCCAGCAGCCGAGAACTAGCGGGAGGGTACAATGAGCAGTTCTTC.

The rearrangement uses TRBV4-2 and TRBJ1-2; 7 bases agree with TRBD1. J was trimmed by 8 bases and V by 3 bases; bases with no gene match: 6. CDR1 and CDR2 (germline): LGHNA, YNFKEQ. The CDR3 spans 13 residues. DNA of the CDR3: TGTGCCAGCAGCCATATTGACAGGGACGGCTACACCTTC. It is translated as CASSHIDRDGYTF.

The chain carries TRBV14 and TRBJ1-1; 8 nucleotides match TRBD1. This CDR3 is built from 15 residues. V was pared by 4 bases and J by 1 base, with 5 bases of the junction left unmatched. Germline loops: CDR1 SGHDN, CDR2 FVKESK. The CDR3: CASSLRDRPNTEAFF. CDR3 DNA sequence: TGTGCCAGCAGCCTCCGGGACAGGCCGAACACTGAAGCTTTCTTT.

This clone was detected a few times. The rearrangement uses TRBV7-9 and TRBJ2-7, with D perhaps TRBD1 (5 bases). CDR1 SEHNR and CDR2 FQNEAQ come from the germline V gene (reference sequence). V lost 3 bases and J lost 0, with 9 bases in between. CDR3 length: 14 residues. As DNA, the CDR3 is TGTGCCAGCAGCTTTGAAACAGGCTCCTACGAGCAGTACTTC. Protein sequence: CASSFETGSYEQYF.

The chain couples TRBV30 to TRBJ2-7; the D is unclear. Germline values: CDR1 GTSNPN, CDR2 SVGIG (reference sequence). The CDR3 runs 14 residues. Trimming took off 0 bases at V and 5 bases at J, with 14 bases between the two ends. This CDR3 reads CAWSVRRLFNEQYF. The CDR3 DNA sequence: TGTGCCTGGAGTGTAAGGCGGTTATTCAACGAGCAGTACTTC.

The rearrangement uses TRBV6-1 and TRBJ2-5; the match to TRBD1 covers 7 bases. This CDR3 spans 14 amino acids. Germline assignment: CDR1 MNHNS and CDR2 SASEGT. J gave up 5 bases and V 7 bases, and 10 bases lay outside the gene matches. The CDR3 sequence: CASTETGWRETQYF. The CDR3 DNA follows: TGTGCCAGCACCGAGACAGGGTGGAGGGAGACCCAGTACTTC.

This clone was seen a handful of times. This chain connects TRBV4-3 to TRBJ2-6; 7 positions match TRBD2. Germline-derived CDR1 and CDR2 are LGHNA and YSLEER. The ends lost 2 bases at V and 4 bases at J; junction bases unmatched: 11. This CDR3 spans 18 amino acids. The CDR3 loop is CASSQSSGWTSGANVLTF. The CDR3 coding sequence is TGCGCCAGCAGCCAAAGTAGCGGGTGGACTTCGGGGGCCAACGTCCTGACTTTC.

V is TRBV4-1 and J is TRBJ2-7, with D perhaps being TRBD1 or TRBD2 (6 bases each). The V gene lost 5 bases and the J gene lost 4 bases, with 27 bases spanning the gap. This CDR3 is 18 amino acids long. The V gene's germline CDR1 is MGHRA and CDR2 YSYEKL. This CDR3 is CASSLLQGPGTLSYEQYF. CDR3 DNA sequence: TGCGCCAGCAGCTTGCTACAGGGTCCCGGGACTCTCTCTTACGAGCAGTACTTC.